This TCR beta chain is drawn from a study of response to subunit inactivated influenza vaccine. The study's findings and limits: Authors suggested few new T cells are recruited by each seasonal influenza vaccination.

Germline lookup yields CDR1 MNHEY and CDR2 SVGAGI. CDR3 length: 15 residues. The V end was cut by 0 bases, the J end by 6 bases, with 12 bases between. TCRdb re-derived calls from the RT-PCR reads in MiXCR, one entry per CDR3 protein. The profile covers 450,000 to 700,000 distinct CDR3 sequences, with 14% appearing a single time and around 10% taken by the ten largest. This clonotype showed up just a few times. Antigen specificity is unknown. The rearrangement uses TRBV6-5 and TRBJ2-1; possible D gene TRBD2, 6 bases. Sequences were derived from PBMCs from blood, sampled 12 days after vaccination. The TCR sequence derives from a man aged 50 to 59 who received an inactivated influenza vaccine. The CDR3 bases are TGTGCCAGCAGTTACTCGCGTGGAGCGGGCAATGAGCAGTTCTTC. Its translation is CASSYSRGAGNEQFF.